This paragraph covers one TCR beta chain sequence. Its antigen remains unidentified. These data originate in a study of CD8+ T cells in alopecia areata. Study in general: Administration of oral tofacitinib to treated patients was at 5 to 10 mg twice daily. People stayed on tofacitinib for 6 to 18 months, then stopped the drug for 6 months.

General study results and limits: Numerous expanded lesional clones remained in scalp and blood during tofacitinib. Higher clonality and more expanded CD8+ clones appeared in lesional than normal scalp.

RNA was extracted and reverse transcribed into cDNA as the sequencing template. TCRdb's table, derived via immunoSEQ multiplex PCR, lists solely in-frame clones and lacks some. The sample includes 150,000 to 200,000 clones, roughly 60% of them seen just once. The CDR3 totals 13 residues. Germline V gene lookup returns CDR1 MNHEY and CDR2 SMNVEV (reference sequence). V lost 10 bases and J lost 2, with 14 bases in between. Treatment: oral pan-JAK inhibitor, 5-10 mg twice daily. This TCR was recovered from a human donor with alopecia areata. The rearrangement joins TRBV27 to TRBJ1-2; a possible D gene is TRBD1 (6 bases). The source material was CD4+ T cells sorted from blood, sampled at week 24, from a patient treated with tofacitinib. The CDR3 nucleotides are TGTGCCACCAAAACGGGGGCAAACTATGGCTACACCTTC. Translating gives CATKTGANYGYTF.